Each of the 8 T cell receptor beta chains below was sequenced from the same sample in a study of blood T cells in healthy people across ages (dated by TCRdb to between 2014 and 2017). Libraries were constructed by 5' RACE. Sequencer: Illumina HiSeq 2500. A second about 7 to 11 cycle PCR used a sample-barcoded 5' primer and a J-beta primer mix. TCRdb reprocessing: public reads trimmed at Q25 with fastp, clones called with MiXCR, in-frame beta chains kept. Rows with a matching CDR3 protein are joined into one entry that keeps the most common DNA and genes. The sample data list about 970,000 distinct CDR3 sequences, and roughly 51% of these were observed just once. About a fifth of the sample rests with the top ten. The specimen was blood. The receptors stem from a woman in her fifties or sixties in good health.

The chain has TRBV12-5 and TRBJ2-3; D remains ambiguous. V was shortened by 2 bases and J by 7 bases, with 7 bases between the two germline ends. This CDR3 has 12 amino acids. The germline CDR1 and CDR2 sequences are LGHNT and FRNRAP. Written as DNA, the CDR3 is TGTGCTAGTGGTTTGTCGATCAATACGCAGTATTTT. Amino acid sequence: CASGLSINTQYF.

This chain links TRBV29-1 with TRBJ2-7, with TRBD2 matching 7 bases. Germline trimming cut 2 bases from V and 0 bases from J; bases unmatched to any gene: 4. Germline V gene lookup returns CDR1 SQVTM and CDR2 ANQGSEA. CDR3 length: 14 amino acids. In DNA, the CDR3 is TGCAGCGTTGAATTCCAGCGGGGCTCCTACGAGCAGTACTTC. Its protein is CSVEFQRGSYEQYF.

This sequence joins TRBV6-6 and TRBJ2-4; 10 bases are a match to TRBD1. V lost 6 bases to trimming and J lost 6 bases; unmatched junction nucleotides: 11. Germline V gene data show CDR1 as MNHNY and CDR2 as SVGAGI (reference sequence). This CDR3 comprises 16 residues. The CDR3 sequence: CASSSRTGGLVNIQYF. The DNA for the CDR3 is TGTGCCAGCAGCTCCCGGACAGGGGGTTTAGTAAACATTCAGTACTTC.

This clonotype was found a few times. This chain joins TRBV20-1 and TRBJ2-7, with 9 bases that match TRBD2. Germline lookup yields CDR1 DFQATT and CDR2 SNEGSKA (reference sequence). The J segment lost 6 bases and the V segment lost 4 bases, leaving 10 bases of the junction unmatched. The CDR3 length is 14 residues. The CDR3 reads CSAINPGLAFEQYF. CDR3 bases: TGCAGTGCTATTAATCCGGGACTAGCCTTCGAGCAGTACTTC.

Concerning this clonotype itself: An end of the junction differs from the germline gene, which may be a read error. In DNA form, the CDR3 reads TGTGCCAACAGCCTAACGACCGCCTACGAGCAGTACTTC. It translates to CANSLTTAYEQYF. V gene TRBV7-9 combines with J gene TRBJ2-7; D is unresolved. The CDR3 has 13 residues. The V gene's germline CDR1 is SEHNR and CDR2 FQNEAQ (reference sequence).

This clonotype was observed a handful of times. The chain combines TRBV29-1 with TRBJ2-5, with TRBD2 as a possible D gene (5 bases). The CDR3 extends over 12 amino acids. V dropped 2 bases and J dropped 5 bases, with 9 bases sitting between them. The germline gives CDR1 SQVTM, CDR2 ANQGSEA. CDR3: CSVERGLETQYF. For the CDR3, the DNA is TGCAGCGTTGAACGGGGTCTTGAGACCCAGTACTTC.

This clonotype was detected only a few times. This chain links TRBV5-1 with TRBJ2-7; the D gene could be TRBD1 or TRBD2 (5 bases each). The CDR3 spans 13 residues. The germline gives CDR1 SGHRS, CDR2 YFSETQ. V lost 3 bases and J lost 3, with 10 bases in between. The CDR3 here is CASSSGPDYEQYF. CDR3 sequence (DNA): TGCGCCAGCAGCTCGGGACCGGACTACGAGCAGTACTTC.

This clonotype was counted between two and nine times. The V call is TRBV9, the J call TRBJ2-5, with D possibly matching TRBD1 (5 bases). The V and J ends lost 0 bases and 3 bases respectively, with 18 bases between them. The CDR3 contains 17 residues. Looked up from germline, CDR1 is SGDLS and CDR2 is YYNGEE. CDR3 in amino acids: CASSVASVPREKETQYF. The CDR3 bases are TGTGCCAGCAGCGTAGCTTCAGTCCCCAGGGAAAAAGAGACCCAGTACTTC.